This TCR beta chain appears in the sequencing data of a study of T cells in Graves' hyperthyroidism and ophthalmopathy. The authors deemed Graves' hyperthyroidism stable absent ophthalmopathy progression within 18 months. Fresh 10 ml peripheral blood yielded PBMCs. Regarding this clonotype: Its antigen is as yet unknown.

Overall study findings and caveats: Blood also carried most thyroid clonotypes expanded above 0.001.

The source material, RNA transcripts, was used to amplify TCR beta CDR3 regions. Carried out on the TCR CDR3, a first-round RT-PCR used the HTBI primer set. TCRdb re-analysed the multiplex PCR reads in MiXCR, keeping a single row per CDR3 protein. The profile shows approximately 400,000 distinct CDR3 sequences, around 14% of them singletons. V lost 3 bases to trimming and J lost 0 bases, with 12 bases between them. The CDR3 consists of 16 residues. Per germline, CDR1 KGHSH and CDR2 LQKENI. Input material: blood. This chain connects TRBV18 to TRBJ2-1; D gene ambiguous. This receptor was taken from a woman in her thirties with Graves' hyperthyroidism. CDR3 sequence (DNA): TGTGCCAGCTCACCCGTTGGACGGAGCTCCTACAATGAGCAGTTCTTC. Translated, it gives CASSPVGRSSYNEQFF.